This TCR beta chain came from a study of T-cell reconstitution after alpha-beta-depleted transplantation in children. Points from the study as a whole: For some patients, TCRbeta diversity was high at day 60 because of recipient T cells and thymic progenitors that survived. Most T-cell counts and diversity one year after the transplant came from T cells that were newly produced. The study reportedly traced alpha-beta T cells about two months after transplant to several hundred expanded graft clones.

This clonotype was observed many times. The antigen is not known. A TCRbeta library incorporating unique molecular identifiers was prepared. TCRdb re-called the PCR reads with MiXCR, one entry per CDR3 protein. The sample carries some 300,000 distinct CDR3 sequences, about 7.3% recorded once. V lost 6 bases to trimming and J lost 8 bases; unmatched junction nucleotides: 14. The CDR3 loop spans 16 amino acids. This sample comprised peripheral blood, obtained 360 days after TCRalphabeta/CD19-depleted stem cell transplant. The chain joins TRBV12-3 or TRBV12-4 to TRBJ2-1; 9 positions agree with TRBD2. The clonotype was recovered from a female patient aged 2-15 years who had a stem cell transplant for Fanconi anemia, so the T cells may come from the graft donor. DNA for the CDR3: TGTGCCAGCAGGCCAAAGGGACTAGCCATCCTAGATGAGCAGTTCTTC. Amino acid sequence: CASRPKGLAILDEQFF.